Below are 24 T cell receptor beta chains sequenced from a single sample in a study of shared clonotypes between healthy human individuals. TCRdb's copy holds only in-frame clones and misses some; the assay was immunoSEQ multiplex PCR. This table has 650,000 to 800,000 clones, 55% to 75% appearing once. The sequencing input was memory CD4+ T cells sorted from blood. The subset is: CD45RA-negative fraction. These receptors were collected from a woman in her twenties or thirties in good health.

V and J are TRBV9 and TRBJ2-1; D remains ambiguous. CDR1 and CDR2 (germline): SGDLS, YYNGEE. The CDR3 is made up of 14 amino acids. V was shortened by 4 bases and J by 8 bases, with 16 bases between the two germline ends. CDR3 protein: CASSLQSLRDEQFF. Written as DNA, the CDR3 is TGTGCCAGCAGCTTACAGTCCCTCCGGGATGAGCAGTTCTTC.

V is TRBV7-9 and J is TRBJ2-1; 8 nucleotides align to TRBD2. This CDR3 has 16 amino acids. CDR1 and CDR2 (germline): SEHNR, FQNEAQ (reference sequence). Trimming removed 5 bases from V and 5 bases from J; junction bases left unmatched: 11. The CDR3 protein is CASSPYPAGVHNEQFF. CDR3 in DNA: TGTGCCAGCAGCCCCTACCCAGCGGGAGTCCACAATGAGCAGTTCTTC. Using reference TRBV7-9 and TRBJ2-1 for the parts outside the CDR3, the full variable domain is DTGVSQNPRHKITKRGQNVTFRCDPISEHNRLYWYRQTLGQGPEFLTYFQNEAQLEKSRLLSDRFSAERPKGSFSTLEIQRTEQGDSAMYLCASSPYPAGVHNEQFFGPGTRLTVL.

This clone was seen only a few times. This chain uses TRBV6-6 with TRBJ2-1; TRBD2 aligns across 8 bases. Trimming removed 6 bases from V and 2 bases from J; junction bases left unmatched: 6. The germline V gene encodes CDR1 MNHNY and CDR2 SVGAGI (reference sequence). CDR3 length equals 15 residues. The chain's CDR3 is CASSQAGVAYNEQFF. CDR3 DNA: TGTGCCAGCAGCCAAGCGGGAGTGGCCTACAATGAGCAGTTCTTC.

The rearrangement links TRBV28 to TRBJ2-7; TRBD2 matches at 16 bases. With 7 bases clipped from V and 4 bases from J, the junction kept 7 bases outside the gene matches. The CDR3 has 16 residues. The germline V gene encodes CDR1 MDHEN and CDR2 SYDVKM. CDR3 DNA sequence: TGTGCCAGCAAATCGGGACTAGCGGGAGGGGGTTACGAGCAGTACTTC. It is translated as CASKSGLAGGGYEQYF.

In its sample, this clone was seen a few times. The chain couples TRBV19 to TRBJ2-6; no clear D gene. Germline CDR1 is LNHDA and CDR2 is SQIVND (reference sequence). The ends were cut back, 6 bases at V and 0 bases at J, with 18 bases in the middle. The CDR3 is 18 residues long. The CDR3 DNA reads TGTGCCAGTAGGAGACAAGGGTCTCCGCACTCTGGGGCCAACGTCCTGACTTTC. Amino acids: CASRRQGSPHSGANVLTF.

The chain links TRBV10-3 to TRBJ1-1; no reliable D call. V was trimmed by 0 bases and J by 0 bases, leaving 8 bases between them. From germline, CDR1 is ENHRY and CDR2 SYGVKD. CDR3 length: 15 amino acids. In nucleotides, the CDR3 is TGTGCCATCAGTGAGTCCGGGCAAATGAACACTGAAGCTTTCTTT. It is translated as CAISESGQMNTEAFF.

The chain has TRBV7-6 and TRBJ2-6, with 7 positions matching TRBD1. The germline CDR1 and CDR2 sequences are SGHVS and FNYEAQ. The CDR3 runs 18 residues. Trimming cost V 3 bases and J 0 bases; bases outside gene matches: 8. The CDR3 DNA sequence: TGTGCCAGCAGCTTCCCCCGGGACAGCCGCTCTGGGGCCAACGTCCTGACTTTC. It specifies CASSFPRDSRSGANVLTF.

A few counts support this clone. The chain couples TRBV29-1 to TRBJ2-3, with 9 nucleotides matching TRBD1. The CDR3 sequence is 13 residues long. J lost 2 bases, V lost 8 bases, and 5 bases had no gene match. In germline, CDR1 is SQVTM, CDR2 ANQGSEA. The DNA for the CDR3 is TGCAGCCCCCGGGACAGGGACACAGATACGCAGTATTTT. Residues: CSPRDRDTDTQYF.

This sequence joins TRBV5-1 and TRBJ2-2; 8 nucleotides align to TRBD2. CDR3 length: 15 residues. With V trimmed by 2 bases and J by 4 bases, 4 bases remained unmatched. Germline CDR1 reads SGHRS; CDR2 reads YFSETQ. CDR3 loop: CASSFSGSVTGELFF. DNA of the CDR3: TGCGCCAGCAGCTTCAGCGGGAGTGTCACCGGGGAGCTGTTTTTT.

The sample holds a few counts of this clone. The V call is TRBV19, the J call TRBJ1-5; no clear D gene. Trimming stripped 10 bases from V and 9 bases from J, with 19 bases between. The CDR3 contains 13 residues. The germline CDR1 and CDR2 sequences are LNHDA and SQIVND (reference sequence). DNA of the CDR3: TGTGCCACCACCCCAGGCGGGAGGAGGCCCCAGCATTTT. It encodes CATTPGGRRPQHF.

The rearrangement joins TRBV5-1 to TRBJ2-6; TRBD1 matches at 9 bases. This CDR3 comprises 19 residues. J lost 0 bases, V lost 3 bases, and 10 bases had no gene match. CDR1 and CDR2 from the germline V gene are SGHRS and YFSETQ. The CDR3 region has the DNA TGCGCCAGCAGCTATACAGGGGGCGCCTTCGACTCTGGGGCCAACGTCCTGACTTTC. Translation: CASSYTGGAFDSGANVLTF. Filled out from reference TRBV5-1 and TRBJ2-6, the complete variable domain reads KAGVTQTPRYLIKTRGQQVTLSCSPISGHRSVSWYQQTPGQGLQFLFEYFSETQRNKGNFPGRFSGRQFSNSRSEMNVSTLELGDSALYLCASSYTGGAFDSGANVLTFGAGSRLTVL.

This chain joins TRBV5-1 and TRBJ2-1; 9 bases fit TRBD2. The CDR3 has 13 residues. With 7 bases clipped from V and 7 bases from J, the junction kept 6 bases outside the gene matches. CDR1 and CDR2 from the germline V gene are SGHRS and YFSETQ. The CDR3, as DNA: TGCGCCAGCTTTCTAGCGGGAACTAATGAGCAGTTCTTC. Translated, it gives CASFLAGTNEQFF.

This clone was seen a handful of times. Other DNA variants within this sample encode the same CDR3. The chain has TRBV5-1 and TRBJ1-3; D ambiguous. This CDR3 region has 12 residues. V was trimmed by 0 bases and J by 6 bases, leaving 4 bases between them. The germline V gene has CDR1 SGHRS and CDR2 YFSETQ. The CDR3 loop reads CASSLDANTIYF. The CDR3 DNA reads TGCGCCAGCAGCTTGGACGCAAACACCATATATTTT.

The chain combines TRBV19 with TRBJ2-7; tentatively, D is TRBD2 (7 bases). The CDR3 runs 13 residues. V was trimmed by 7 bases and J by 6 bases, leaving 16 bases between them. CDR1 is LNHDA and CDR2 is SQIVND in the germline V gene (reference sequence). This chain's CDR3 is CASTPGGGGEQYF. In DNA, the CDR3 is TGTGCCAGTACCCCGGGGGGAGGGGGCGAGCAGTACTTC.

The chain uses TRBV28 and TRBJ1-1; the D gene is possibly TRBD1 (5 bases). The CDR3 runs 14 residues. Between the trimmed V and J ends, which lost 2 bases and 8 bases, there was a span of 15 bases. Germline CDR1 and CDR2: MDHEN and SYDVKM. CDR3 DNA sequence: TGTGCCAGCAGTTTACAGGGAGTATTTCGCGAAGCTTTCTTT. It specifies CASSLQGVFREAFF.

This clone was picked up one time. J is TRBJ2-3 and V is TRBV6-6; 7 bases match TRBD2. The CDR3 spans 13 residues. Germline V lookup: CDR1 MNHNY, CDR2 SVGAGI (reference sequence). V trimming: 5 bases; J trimming: 7 bases; junction bases outside the gene matches: 6. As DNA, the CDR3 is TGTGCCAGCAGTGCGGGAGCGTATAATACGCAGTATTTT. Translation gives CASSAGAYNTQYF.

In its sample, this clone was seen a few times. V usage is TRBV19 and J usage is TRBJ2-1; maybe TRBD2 (5 bases). From germline, CDR1 is LNHDA and CDR2 SQIVND (reference sequence). V was cut by 3 bases and J by 4 bases, with 13 bases left in between. This CDR3 is built from 15 residues. The CDR3 protein is CASSIFAGEYNEQFF. The DNA of the CDR3 is TGTGCCAGTAGTATTTTTGCGGGCGAGTACAATGAGCAGTTCTTC. The full variable domain, in which reference TRBV19 and TRBJ2-1 provide the parts outside the CDR3, is DGGITQSPKYLFRKEGQNVTLSCEQNLNHDAMYWYRQDPGQGLRLIYYSQIVNDFQKGDIAEGYSVSREKKESFPLTVTSAQKNPTAFYLCASSIFAGEYNEQFFGPGTRLTVL.

The chain joins TRBV9 to TRBJ2-2; 7 bases are a match to TRBD1. CDR3 length: 16 amino acids. Germline V CDR1 and CDR2: SGDLS, YYNGEE. J lost 5 bases, V lost 1 base, and 8 bases had no gene match. As DNA, the CDR3 is TGTGCCAGCAGCGTAAGCGGACAGGTCATAACCGGGGAGCTGTTTTTT. Its protein product is CASSVSGQVITGELFF.

The V and J genes are TRBV4-1 and TRBJ2-4; no clear D. Germline lookup yields CDR1 MGHRA and CDR2 YSYEKL. Trimming took 1 base from V and 0 from J, leaving 13 bases between them. This CDR3 region has 17 residues. CDR3 sequence reads: CASSQATNVLAKNIQYF. The DNA of the CDR3 is TGCGCCAGCAGCCAAGCGACAAACGTCCTAGCCAAAAACATTCAGTACTTC.

This rearrangement joins TRBV15 to TRBJ2-3; TRBD2 aligns across 13 bases. This CDR3 has 18 amino acids. CDR1 is LNHNV, CDR2 YYDKDF, per germline (reference sequence). J lost 3 bases, V lost 0 bases, and 6 bases had no gene match. The CDR3 spells CATSREGTSGIGTDTQYF. The CDR3, as DNA: TGTGCCACCAGCAGAGAGGGGACTAGCGGGATCGGGACAGATACGCAGTATTTT.

This clone was picked up many times. The same CDR3 is also encoded by other DNA sequences in this sample. The chain combines TRBV2 with TRBJ2-1; 8 bases match TRBD2. This CDR3 is 15 amino acids long. With 6 bases clipped from V and 1 base from J, the junction kept 5 bases outside the gene matches. Germline CDR1 SNHLY, CDR2 FYNNEI. The CDR3 coding sequence is TGTGCCAGCAGCGAGAGCGGGAGTTCCTACAATGAGCAGTTCTTC. This sequence encodes CASSESGSSYNEQFF.

This clone has more than one count but fewer than ten. V gene TRBV10-1 combines with J gene TRBJ2-7, with D possibly being TRBD1 (5 bases). The CDR3 runs 13 residues. Germline loops: CDR1 WNHNN, CDR2 SYGVQD (reference sequence). V lost 8 bases and J lost 6, with 17 bases in between. The CDR3: CASAPAGNGEQYF. CDR3 DNA sequence: TGCGCCAGCGCTCCGGCAGGGAATGGCGAGCAGTACTTC.

The sample holds one count of this clone. V usage is TRBV28 and J usage is TRBJ1-2, with D possibly matching TRBD1 (6 bases). Germline-derived CDR1 and CDR2 are MDHEN and SYDVKM. The CDR3 spans 12 residues. Deletions cut 5 bases from V and 8 bases from J, with 12 bases between. The DNA of the CDR3 is TGTGCCAGCAGTCGGGGGGCTCGAGGCTACACCTTC. As protein: CASSRGARGYTF.

J is TRBJ1-3 and V is TRBV28, with D hard to call. Germline CDR1 MDHEN, CDR2 SYDVKM. Trimming stripped 3 bases from V and 2 bases from J, with 5 bases between. CDR3 length: 13 residues. CDR3 in amino acids: CASSLSAGNTIYF. CDR3 coding DNA: TGTGCCAGCAGTTTGAGCGCTGGAAACACCATATATTTT.